The 20 T cell receptor beta chains below were found in one sample sequenced in a study of blood T cell repertoires in COVID-19. Assay used: immunoSEQ multiplex PCR; TCRdb lists only in-frame clones, some missing. The sample carries roughly 57,000 clones, more than 70% recorded once. The sample comprised peripheral blood. These receptors were collected from a man younger than 45 with COVID-19, enrolled during active disease.

J is TRBJ2-2 and V is TRBV14; perhaps TRBD2 as D (5 bases). The V and J ends lost 0 bases and 3 bases respectively, with 23 bases between them. CDR3 length equals 20 residues. From germline, CDR1 is SGHDN and CDR2 FVKESK. This CDR3 is CASSQEEDVLRGPDTGELFF. CDR3 DNA sequence: TGTGCCAGCAGCCAAGAAGAGGATGTGTTGAGAGGGCCGGACACCGGGGAGCTGTTTTTT.

The CDR3 sequence: CAAQGSGNTIYF. For the CDR3, the DNA is TGTGCCGCGCAGGGCTCTGGAAACACCATATATTTT. J is TRBJ1-3 and V is TRBV2; D may be TRBD1 (5 bases). The CDR3 is 12 amino acids. Germline V gene lookup returns CDR1 SNHLY and CDR2 FYNNEI. Trimming left V 11 bases short and J 0 bases short, with 8 bases between. The full variable domain, in which reference TRBV2 and TRBJ1-3 provide the parts outside the CDR3, is EPEVTQTPSHQVTQMGQEVILRCVPISNHLYFYWYRQILGQKVEFLVSFYNNEISEKSEIFDDQFSVERPDGSNFTLKIRSTKLEDSAMYFCAAQGSGNTIYFGEGSWLTVV.

This chain uses TRBV24-1 with TRBJ2-7, with 11 bases identical to TRBD1. The V gene's germline CDR1 is KGHDR and CDR2 SFDVKD. This CDR3 spans 14 amino acids. The V and J ends lost 5 bases and 5 bases, in that order; junction bases with no gene match: 4. The chain's CDR3 is CATSAPGQGDEQYF. CDR3 nucleotide sequence: TGTGCCACCAGTGCTCCGGGACAGGGGGACGAGCAGTACTTC.

The chain carries TRBV9 and TRBJ2-2; TRBD2 is a possible D gene (6 bases). CDR3 length: 14 amino acids. V lost 0 bases and J lost 7, with 10 bases in between. Germline values: CDR1 SGDLS, CDR2 YYNGEE. CDR3 amino acids: CASSVVAGNGELFF. In DNA, the CDR3 is TGTGCCAGCAGCGTAGTGGCGGGGAACGGGGAGCTGTTTTTT.

The chain has TRBV28 and TRBJ1-1; D ambiguous. CDR1 and CDR2 from the germline V gene are MDHEN and SYDVKM. There are 12 residues in the CDR3. Trimming took 6 bases from V and 3 from J, leaving 8 bases between them. This CDR3 is CASSPRDTEAFF. The CDR3 bases are TGTGCCAGCAGCCCCCGGGACACTGAAGCTTTCTTT.

The V call is TRBV9, the J call TRBJ2-3; TRBD2 matches at 8 bases. This CDR3 is built from 14 residues. V trimming: 0 bases; J trimming: 5 bases; junction bases outside the gene matches: 2. Germline V gives CDR1 SGDLS, CDR2 YYNGEE. The CDR3 DNA follows: TGTGCCAGCAGCGTAGGGGGACTAGAAGATACGCAGTATTTT. As protein: CASSVGGLEDTQYF. The entire variable domain, with the rest obtained from reference TRBV9 and TRBJ2-3, is as follows: DSGVTQTPKHLITATGQRVTLRCSPRSGDLSVYWYQQSLDQGLQFLIQYYNGEERAKGNILERFSAQQFPDLHSELNLSSLELGDSALYFCASSVGGLEDTQYFGPGTRLTVL.

V gene TRBV7-9 combines with J gene TRBJ1-2; D might be TRBD1 (6 bases). V gave up 5 bases and J gave up 4 bases, with 11 bases separating them. Germline V gene data show CDR1 as SEHNR and CDR2 as FQNEAQ (reference sequence). CDR3 size: 13 residues. This CDR3 is CASSIDRIYGYTF. CDR3 in DNA: TGTGCCAGCAGCATAGACAGGATCTATGGCTACACCTTC.

This clone was counted a single time. Written as DNA, the CDR3 is TGTGCCTGGACTTCGGGCGGGAGGGTATACAATGAGCAGTTCTTC. Its protein is CAWTSGGRVYNEQFF. The chain uses TRBV30 and TRBJ2-1; 9 bases are a match to TRBD2. Germline-derived CDR1 and CDR2 are GTSNPN and SVGIG (reference sequence). The J segment lost 4 bases and the V segment lost 4 bases, leaving 8 bases of the junction unmatched. The CDR3 length is 15 residues.

The chain links TRBV2 to TRBJ1-5; the D gene is possibly TRBD1 (6 bases). The CDR3 length is 13 residues. Trimming cost V 7 bases and J 7 bases, with 14 bases left between them. Germline V lookup: CDR1 SNHLY, CDR2 FYNNEI. The CDR3 protein is CASTKGVGQPQHF. The CDR3, as DNA: TGTGCCAGCACCAAGGGGGTAGGGCAGCCCCAGCATTTT. The entire variable domain, with the rest obtained from reference TRBV2 and TRBJ1-5, is as follows: EPEVTQTPSHQVTQMGQEVILRCVPISNHLYFYWYRQILGQKVEFLVSFYNNEISEKSEIFDDQFSVERPDGSNFTLKIRSTKLEDSAMYFCASTKGVGQPQHFGDGTRLSIL.

The table lists this clone with a few counts. The chain uses TRBV11-1 and TRBJ1-1; TRBD1 aligns across 8 bases. With 5 bases clipped from V and 4 bases from J, the junction kept 6 bases outside the gene matches. CDR3 length equals 14 residues. CDR1 and CDR2 (germline): SGHAT, FQDESV (reference sequence). The CDR3 DNA follows: TGTGCCAGCAGCACGGGACAGGACCGCACTGAAGCTTTCTTT. It encodes CASSTGQDRTEAFF.

The chain couples TRBV30 to TRBJ1-2; perhaps TRBD1 as D (5 bases). The CDR3 is made up of 13 amino acids. CDR1 is GTSNPN, CDR2 SVGIG, per germline (reference sequence). V lost 4 bases to trimming and J lost 8 bases, with 17 bases between them. The CDR3 region is CAWNRYKTEGYTF. The CDR3 bases are TGTGCCTGGAACCGATACAAGACAGAGGGCTACACCTTC. Drawing the rest from reference TRBV30 and TRBJ1-2, the complete variable domain is SQTIHQWPATLVQPVGSPLSLECTVEGTSNPNLYWYRQAAGRGLQLLFYSVGIGQISSEVPQNLSASRPQDRQFILSSKKLLLSDSGFYLCAWNRYKTEGYTFGSGTRLTVV.

This chain links TRBV9 with TRBJ2-7; perhaps TRBD1 as D (7 bases). There are 16 residues in the CDR3. The germline V gene has CDR1 SGDLS and CDR2 YYNGEE. Trimming took off 1 base at V and 0 bases at J, with 14 bases between the two ends. Written as DNA, the CDR3 is TGTGCCAGCAGCGTAAGGAGGGACAGCAGCTCCTACGAGCAGTACTTC. It yields the protein CASSVRRDSSSYEQYF.

The rearrangement uses TRBV6-2 or TRBV6-3 and TRBJ1-5; perhaps TRBD1 as D (6 bases). The V gene's germline CDR1 is MNHEY and CDR2 SVGEGT. CDR3 size: 15 residues. Trimming removed 6 bases at V and 0 bases at J, with 12 bases between. Written as DNA, the CDR3 is TGTGCCAGCAGCCCTACAGGGAGTAGCAATCAGCCCCAGCATTTT. Translated, it gives CASSPTGSSNQPQHF.

This clone was counted a few times. The chain uses TRBV27 and TRBJ2-3, with 7 bases matching TRBD2. The CDR3 sequence is 17 residues long. Per germline, CDR1 MNHEY and CDR2 SMNVEV (reference sequence). After removal of 5 bases from V and 2 bases from J, the junction contained 13 bases not matched to a gene. Written as DNA, the CDR3 is TGTGCCAGCAGTCAGTATGGTGTTAGGGACTACACAGATACGCAGTATTTT. Translated, it gives CASSQYGVRDYTDTQYF.

The chain carries TRBV5-4 and TRBJ1-2; TRBD1 matches 11 bases. This CDR3 spans 16 amino acids. V lost 0 bases and J lost 4; bases outside the gene matches: 5. Germline assignment: CDR1 SGHNT and CDR2 YYREEE (reference sequence). The CDR3 nucleotides read TGTGCCAGCAGCTTGGCCCAGGGACAGGGGGTCTATGGCTACACCTTC. It specifies CASSLAQGQGVYGYTF.

The J gene is TRBJ2-5, the V gene TRBV5-5; tentative D call: TRBD1 (6 bases). The CDR3 sequence is 14 residues long. Germline V gene sequence: CDR1 SGHKS, CDR2 YYEKEE (reference sequence). V lost 4 bases, J lost 3 bases, and 13 bases lay in between. The DNA of the CDR3 is TGTGCCAGCAGCGGGCGGACAGCCGAAGAGACCCAGTACTTC. It encodes CASSGRTAEETQYF.

The rearrangement links TRBV30 to TRBJ2-7, with TRBD1 as a possible D gene (5 bases). The CDR3 is made up of 12 amino acids. Germline V gene lookup returns CDR1 GTSNPN and CDR2 SVGIG (reference sequence). Trimming pared 0 bases from V and 2 bases from J, leaving 5 bases between. In DNA form, the CDR3 reads TGTGCCTGGAGTGTAGGGGCCTACGAGCAGTACTTC. Translated, it gives CAWSVGAYEQYF.

The table lists this clone with a few counts. The chain carries TRBV5-1 and TRBJ2-7; 11 nucleotides line up with TRBD1. The germline V gene encodes CDR1 SGHRS and CDR2 YFSETQ. The trim removed 4 bases at V and 3 bases at J, leaving 6 bases unmatched. This CDR3 is built from 15 residues. CDR3 sequence reads: CASSPRTGGNYEQYF. The DNA of the CDR3 is TGCGCCAGCAGCCCGAGGACAGGGGGCAACTACGAGCAGTACTTC.

This chain uses TRBV6-6 with TRBJ1-4; 9 bases fit TRBD1. V dropped 5 bases and J dropped 0; count of bases not matched to a gene: 7. This CDR3 is 17 amino acids long. Per germline, CDR1 MNHNY and CDR2 SVGAGI (reference sequence). The CDR3 DNA sequence: TGTGCCAGCAGTCCCGGGGACAGGGAACCAACTAATGAAAAACTGTTTTTT. Translating it yields CASSPGDREPTNEKLFF.

The chain is built from TRBV11-2 and TRBJ1-5; 8 nucleotides line up with TRBD1. The V and J ends lost 6 bases and 1 base, in that order; junction bases with no gene match: 2. The CDR3 runs 14 residues. CDR1 is SGHAT, CDR2 FQNNGV, per germline. CDR3 nucleotides: TGTGCCAGCAGTCGACAGGGGAGCAATCAGCCCCAGCATTTT. Translated, it gives CASSRQGSNQPQHF.